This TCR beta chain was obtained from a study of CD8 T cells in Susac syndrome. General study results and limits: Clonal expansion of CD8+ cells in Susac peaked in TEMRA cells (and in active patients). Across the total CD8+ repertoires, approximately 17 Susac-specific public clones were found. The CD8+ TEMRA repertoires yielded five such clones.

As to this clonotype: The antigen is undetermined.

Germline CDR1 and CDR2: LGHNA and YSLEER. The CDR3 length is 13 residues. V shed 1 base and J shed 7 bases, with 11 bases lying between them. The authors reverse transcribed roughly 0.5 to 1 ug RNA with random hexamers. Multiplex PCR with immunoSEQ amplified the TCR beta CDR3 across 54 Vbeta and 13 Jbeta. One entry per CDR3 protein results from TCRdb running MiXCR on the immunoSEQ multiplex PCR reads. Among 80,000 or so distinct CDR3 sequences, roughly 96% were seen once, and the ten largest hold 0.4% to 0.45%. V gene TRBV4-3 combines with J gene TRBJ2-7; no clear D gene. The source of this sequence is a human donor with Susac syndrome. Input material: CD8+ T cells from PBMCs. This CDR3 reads CASSQVAQGEQYF. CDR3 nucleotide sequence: TGCGCCAGCAGCCAAGTGGCGCAAGGGGAGCAGTACTTC.